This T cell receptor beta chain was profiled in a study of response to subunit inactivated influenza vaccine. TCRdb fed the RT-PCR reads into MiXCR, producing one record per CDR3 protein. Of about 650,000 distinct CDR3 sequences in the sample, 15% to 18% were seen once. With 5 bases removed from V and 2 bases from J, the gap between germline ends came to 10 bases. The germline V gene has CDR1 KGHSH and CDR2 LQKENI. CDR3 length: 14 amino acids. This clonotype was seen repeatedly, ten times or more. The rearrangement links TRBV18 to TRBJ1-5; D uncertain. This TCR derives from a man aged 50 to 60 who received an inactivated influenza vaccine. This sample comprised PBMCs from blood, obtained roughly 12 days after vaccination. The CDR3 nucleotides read TGTGCCAGCTCATCTAGGCGAGGCAATCAGCCCCAGCATTTT. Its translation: CASSSRRGNQPQHF.